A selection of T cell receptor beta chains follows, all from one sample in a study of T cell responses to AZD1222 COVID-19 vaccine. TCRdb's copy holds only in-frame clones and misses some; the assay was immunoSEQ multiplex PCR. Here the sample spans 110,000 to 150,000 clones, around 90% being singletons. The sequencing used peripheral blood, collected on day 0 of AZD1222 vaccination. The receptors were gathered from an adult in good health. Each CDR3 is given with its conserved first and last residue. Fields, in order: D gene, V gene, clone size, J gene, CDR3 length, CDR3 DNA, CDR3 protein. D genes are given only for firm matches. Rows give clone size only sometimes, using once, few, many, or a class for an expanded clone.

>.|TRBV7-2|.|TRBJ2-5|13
TGTGCCAGCAGCTCGCAGCGAGCAGAGACCCAGTACTTC
CASSSQRAETQYF
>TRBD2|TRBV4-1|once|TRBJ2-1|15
TGCGCCAGCAGCCAATCCCTAGCGGGAGGAGGGGAGCAGTTCTTC
CASSQSLAGGGEQFF
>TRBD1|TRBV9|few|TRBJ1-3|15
TGTGCCAGCAGCCGAAATCCGGGACAGGGAAACACCATATATTTT
CASSRNPGQGNTIYF
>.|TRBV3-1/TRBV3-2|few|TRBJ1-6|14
TGTGCCAGCTCATCAGGGTCCGAACCTGGGCCCCTCCACTTT
CASSSGSEPGPLHF
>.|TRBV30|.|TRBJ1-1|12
TGTGCCTGGAGACGGACTTTTACTGAAGCTTTCTTT
CAWRRTFTEAFF
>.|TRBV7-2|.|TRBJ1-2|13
TGTGCCAGCAGCCTAACAGCAAACTATGGCTACACCTTC
CASSLTANYGYTF
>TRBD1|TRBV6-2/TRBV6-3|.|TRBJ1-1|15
TGTGCCAGCAGTTACCGGGGGGACAGGGGGATACAAGCTTTCTTT
CASSYRGDRGIQAFF
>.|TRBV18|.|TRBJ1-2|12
TGTGCCAGCTCACCTCAAGAACATGGCTACACCTTC
CASSPQEHGYTF
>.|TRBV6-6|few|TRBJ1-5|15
TGTGCCAGCAGTTACTCGAGGGAGGGCGCGCAGCCCCAGCATTTT
CASSYSREGAQPQHF
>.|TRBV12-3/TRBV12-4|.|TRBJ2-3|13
TGTGCCAGCAGCTATCCTCCCACAGATACGCAGTATTTT
CASSYPPTDTQYF
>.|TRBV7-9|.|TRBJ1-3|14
TGTGCCAGCAGCCGGATGTCTCCGGGAAACACCATATATTTT
CASSRMSPGNTIYF
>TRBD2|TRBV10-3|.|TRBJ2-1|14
TGTGCCATCAGTGAGGTAGCGGGAGCGAATGAGCAGTTCTTC
CAISEVAGANEQFF
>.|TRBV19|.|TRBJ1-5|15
TGTGCCAGTAGTATGTCCGGGTTCGGTGATCAGCCCCAGCATTTT
CASSMSGFGDQPQHF
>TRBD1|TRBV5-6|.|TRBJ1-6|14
TGTGCCAGCAGCTTCGGGACAGCAAATTCACCCCTCCACTTT
CASSFGTANSPLHF
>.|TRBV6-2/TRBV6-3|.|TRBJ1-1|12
TGTGCCAGCAGTTACTCGTTCACTGAAGCTTTCTTT
CASSYSFTEAFF
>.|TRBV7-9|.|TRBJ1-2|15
TGTGCCAGCAGCCCAGTAGGGGTCCCGAACTATGGCTACACCTTC
CASSPVGVPNYGYTF
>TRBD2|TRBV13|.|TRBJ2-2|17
TGTGCCAGCAGCTTAGGGACTAGCGGGAGTCTCACCGGGGAGCTGTTTTTT
CASSLGTSGSLTGELFF
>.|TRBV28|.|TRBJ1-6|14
TGTGCCAGCAGTGGTGAGATGCGGAATTCACCCCTCCACTTT
CASSGEMRNSPLHF
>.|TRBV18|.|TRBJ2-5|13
TGTGCCAGCTCGACGGCGGACCAAGAGACCCAGTACTTC
CASSTADQETQYF
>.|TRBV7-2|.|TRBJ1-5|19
TGTGCCAGCAGCTTACCGGCGGGGGCAGGACGTAGGAGCAATCAGCCCCAGCATTTT
CASSLPAGAGRRSNQPQHF
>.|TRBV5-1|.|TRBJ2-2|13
TGCGCCAGCAGCCCGGGGGAGCCCGGGGAGCTGTTTTTT
CASSPGEPGELFF
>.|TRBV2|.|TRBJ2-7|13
TGTGCCAGCAGTCAGGACATTACTTACGAGCAGTACTTC
CASSQDITYEQYF
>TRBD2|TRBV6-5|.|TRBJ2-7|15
TGTGCCAGCTTCTGGGGTAGCGGGAGGGCGACCGAGCAGTACTTC
CASFWGSGRATEQYF
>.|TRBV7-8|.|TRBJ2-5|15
TGTGCCAGCAGCCCCGCTACTGGAGCCCAAGAGACCCAGTACTTC
CASSPATGAQETQYF
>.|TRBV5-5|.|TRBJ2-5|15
TGTGCCAGCAGCCCCTACGCGTTGGGCCGGGAGACCCAGTACTTC
CASSPYALGRETQYF
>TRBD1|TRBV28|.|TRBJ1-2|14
TGTGCCAGCAGTTTGAGCGACAGGGGTTATGGCTACACCTTC
CASSLSDRGYGYTF
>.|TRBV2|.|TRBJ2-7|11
TGTGCCAGCAGTTTAGATTGGGAGCAGTACTTC
CASSLDWEQYF
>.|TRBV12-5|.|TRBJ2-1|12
TGTGCTAGTGGTTTGGGCTGGAATGAGCAGTTCTTC
CASGLGWNEQFF
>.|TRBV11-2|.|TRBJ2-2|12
TGTGCCAGCAGCTTTGAAACCGGGGAGCTGTTTTTT
CASSFETGELFF
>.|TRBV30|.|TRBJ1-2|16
TGTGCCTGGAGGACCCCGGGTCTGACAGCAAACTATGGCTACACCTTC
CAWRTPGLTANYGYTF
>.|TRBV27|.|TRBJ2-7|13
TGTGCCAGCCGATCCAGCGGTTCCTACGAGCAGTACTTC
CASRSSGSYEQYF
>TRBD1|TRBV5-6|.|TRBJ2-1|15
TGTGCCAGCAGCTCGTGGGACAGATCCTACAATGAGCAGTTCTTC
CASSSWDRSYNEQFF
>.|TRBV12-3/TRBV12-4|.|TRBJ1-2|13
TGTGCCAGCAGTTTCAGTCAAAGTTATGGCTACACCTTC
CASSFSQSYGYTF
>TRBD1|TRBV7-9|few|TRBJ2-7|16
TGTGCCAGCAGCTCACCCCCGGGACAGGGAGACTACGAGCAGTACTTC
CASSSPPGQGDYEQYF
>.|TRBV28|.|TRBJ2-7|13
TGTGCCAGCGGAACAGGACCTTCCTACGAGCAGTACTTC
CASGTGPSYEQYF
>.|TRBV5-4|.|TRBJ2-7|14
TGTGCCAGCAGCCGTAGGTCCGGGGTAGGCGAGCAGTACTTC
CASSRRSGVGEQYF
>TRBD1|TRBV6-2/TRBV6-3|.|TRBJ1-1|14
TGTGCCAGCAGTTACCCAGGGGGAAAGACTGAAGCTTTCTTT
CASSYPGGKTEAFF
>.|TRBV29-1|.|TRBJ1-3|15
TGCAGCGTTGAAGCGGCAGCGGGCTCTGGAAACACCATATATTTT
CSVEAAAGSGNTIYF
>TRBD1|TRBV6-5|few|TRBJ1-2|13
TGTGCCAGCAAGACAGGGGATGACTATGGCTACACCTTC
CASKTGDDYGYTF
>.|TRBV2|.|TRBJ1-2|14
TGTGCCAGCAGTGAAGGTTACAGGGTCTATGGCTACACCTTC
CASSEGYRVYGYTF
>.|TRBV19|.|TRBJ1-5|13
TGTGCCACCGCTGGGGGAGACAATCAGCCCCAGCATTTT
CATAGGDNQPQHF
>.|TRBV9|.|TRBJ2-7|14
TGTGCCAGCAGCGTAAGGGCCTCCTCCTACGAGCAGTACTTC
CASSVRASSYEQYF